The following is a T cell receptor beta chain sequence with its context. Its cognate antigen is unknown. The study ran its PCR with 60 Vbeta and 13 Jbeta primers. The assay was immunoSEQ multiplex PCR, and TCRdb's table has in-frame clones only and misses some. The sample yields approximately 140,000 clones, around three quarters seen once. This entry is derived from a study of cytomegalovirus exposure and HLA in healthy donors. Points from the study as a whole: TCR association rates varied by HLA locus in a later analysis, with DRB1 highest and HLA-C lowest. Productive rates of about 90% or about 30% were seen for most TCR beta V segments in an earlier analysis.

Germline CDR1 and CDR2: MNHEY and SVGAGI. After removal of 2 bases from V and 5 bases from J, the junction contained 0 bases not matched to a gene. This CDR3 spans 13 amino acids. The clonotype was recovered from a woman in her 40s in good health and CMV-seropositive. The chain recombines TRBV6-5 with TRBJ1-5; TRBD1 agrees at 7 bases. The sequencing input was PBMCs. DNA for the CDR3: TGTGCCAGCAGTTACGGACAGGATCAGCCCCAGCATTTT. Encoded protein: CASSYGQDQPQHF.